The 14 T cell receptor beta chains presented below share a single source sample, sequenced in a study of metastatic and nonmetastatic thyroid tumors. Every patient was untreated before thyroid surgery. TCRdb recomputed clones from the PCR reads via MiXCR. The sample lists approximately 38,000 clones, 25% to 30% occurring once. The sample taken for sequencing was blood. The receptors stem from a male donor with papillary thyroid cancer or a benign thyroid nodule (not recorded which). Some clones in this sample may be carry-over from other donors' samples.

The gene calls are TRBV6-2 or TRBV6-3 and TRBJ2-1; 11 bases map to TRBD2. The CDR3 covers 16 residues. With 5 bases clipped from V and 7 bases from J, the junction kept 10 bases outside the gene matches. Germline assignment: CDR1 MNHEY and CDR2 SVGEGT. CDR3 sequence (DNA): TGTGCCAGCAGTGGTGTAGTACTAGCGGGAGTGAATGAGCAGTTCTTC. Its translation is CASSGVVLAGVNEQFF.

The gene calls are TRBV9 and TRBJ1-4, with a weak D call TRBD1 (5 bases). Germline values: CDR1 SGDLS, CDR2 YYNGEE. V dropped 0 bases and J dropped 8 bases, with 17 bases sitting between them. The CDR3 is 16 residues long. CDR3 region: CASSVASQGAEEKLFF. The CDR3 coding sequence is TGTGCCAGCAGCGTAGCCTCTCAAGGGGCTGAAGAAAAACTGTTTTTT.

The sample holds a few counts of this clone. The chain links TRBV6-1 to TRBJ2-3; weak D call: TRBD1 (5 bases). Trimming stripped 1 base from V and 6 bases from J, with 8 bases between. This CDR3 has 13 residues. Germline assignment: CDR1 MNHNS and CDR2 SASEGT. Here the CDR3 DNA reads TGTGCCAGCAGTGAAGGGGGCGCGGATACGCAGTATTTT. As protein: CASSEGGADTQYF.

The CDR3 loop reads CATQQNTEAFF. For the CDR3, the DNA is TGTGCCACACAGCAAAACACTGAAGCTTTCTTT. The chain couples TRBV2 to TRBJ1-1; D is ambiguous. V dropped 10 bases and J dropped 2 bases, with 8 bases sitting between them. Germline V gives CDR1 SNHLY, CDR2 FYNNEI. The CDR3 length is 11 residues.

This sequence joins TRBV11-1 and TRBJ2-7; the match to TRBD2 covers 10 bases. V shed 2 bases and J 3 bases; nucleotides not matched to a gene: 4. Germline lookup yields CDR1 SGHAT and CDR2 FQDESV (reference sequence). This CDR3 is 15 amino acids long. The CDR3 nucleotides read TGTGCCAGCAGCTTAAGGAGACTAGCGGGCTACGAGCAGTACTTC. Its translation: CASSLRRLAGYEQYF.

In this sample, this clone turned up many times. V is TRBV5-1 and J is TRBJ1-3, with TRBD1 as a possible D gene (5 bases). The CDR3 contains 16 residues. CDR1 is SGHRS, CDR2 YFSETQ, per germline. Trimming took 0 bases from V and 1 from J, leaving 11 bases between them. This CDR3 is CASSLDLTGSGNTIYF. The DNA for the CDR3 is TGCGCCAGCAGCTTGGACCTAACAGGTTCTGGAAACACCATATATTTT.

The chain couples TRBV7-9 to TRBJ1-2; TRBD1 matches at 8 bases. Germline V CDR1 and CDR2: SEHNR, FQNEAQ (reference sequence). V lost 3 bases to trimming and J lost 4 bases; unmatched junction nucleotides: 4. The CDR3 covers 14 residues. CDR3 DNA sequence: TGTGCCAGCAGCTTGACGGACAGGGTCTATGGCTACACCTTC. Translated, it gives CASSLTDRVYGYTF.

This clone is medium-sized within its sample. This chain connects TRBV7-2 to TRBJ2-7, with 10 bases identical to TRBD2. In germline, CDR1 is SGHTA, CDR2 FQGNSA. V trimming: 1 base; J trimming: 3 bases; junction bases outside the gene matches: 6. The CDR3 sequence is 16 residues long. In DNA form, the CDR3 reads TGTGCCAGCAGCTTAGGTGGGGCTAGCGGGGGCTACGAGCAGTACTTC. Translation gives CASSLGGASGGYEQYF.

This clone was detected ten times or more. The gene calls are TRBV9 and TRBJ2-3; D call uncertain. This CDR3 contains 12 residues. V lost 3 bases and J lost 3, with 5 bases in between. Germline CDR1 SGDLS, CDR2 YYNGEE. The CDR3 is CASSATTDTQYF. The CDR3 bases are TGTGCCAGCAGCGCCACGACAGATACGCAGTATTTT. Full variable domain (remainder filled in from reference TRBV9 and TRBJ2-3): DSGVTQTPKHLITATGQRVTLRCSPRSGDLSVYWYQQSLDQGLQFLIQYYNGEERAKGNILERFSAQQFPDLHSELNLSSLELGDSALYFCASSATTDTQYFGPGTRLTVL.

This chain connects TRBV20-1 to TRBJ2-7, with TRBD2 matching over 11 bases. The junction had 9 bases not matched to a gene; V was cut back by 3 bases and J by 5 bases. This CDR3 comprises 15 residues. Per the germline V gene, CDR1 is DFQATT and CDR2 is SNEGSKA (reference sequence). CDR3 in amino acids: CSASGLAGGDNEQYF. The CDR3 DNA is TGCAGTGCTAGTGGGCTAGCGGGAGGAGATAACGAGCAGTACTTC.

In its sample, this clone was seen many times. The V gene is TRBV14, the J gene TRBJ2-3; perhaps D is TRBD1 or TRBD2 (5 bases each). Deletions cut 0 bases from V and 5 bases from J, with 18 bases between. This CDR3 has 17 residues. CDR1 and CDR2 (germline): SGHDN, FVKESK. The CDR3 loop is CASSQDGGPTPLDTQYF. The CDR3 DNA reads TGTGCCAGCAGCCAAGATGGGGGACCCACCCCCCTAGATACGCAGTATTTT.

This rearrangement joins TRBV5-1 to TRBJ2-7; TRBD1 is a possible D gene (6 bases). CDR3 length: 17 residues. Per germline, CDR1 SGHRS and CDR2 YFSETQ. Trimming pared 4 bases from V and 0 bases from J, leaving 20 bases between. The CDR3: CASSLGMTGTNSYEQYF. The CDR3 DNA reads TGCGCCAGCAGCCTAGGGATGACAGGAACCAACTCCTACGAGCAGTACTTC.

The chain carries TRBV5-1 and TRBJ1-2; 8 bases match TRBD1. Germline V CDR1 and CDR2: SGHRS, YFSETQ. V gave up 3 bases and J gave up 2 bases; unmatched junction bases: 6. CDR3 size: 15 residues. In nucleotides, the CDR3 is TGCGCCAGCAGCTCCGGACAGGGAAGCAACTATGGCTACACCTTC. Protein product: CASSSGQGSNYGYTF.

The chain couples TRBV11-2 to TRBJ2-7, with a tentative D call TRBD2 (6 bases). Germline V gene lookup returns CDR1 SGHAT and CDR2 FQNNGV. This CDR3 comprises 13 residues. Trimming cost V 5 bases and J 3 bases, with 11 bases left between them. The CDR3 sequence: CASSPSDSYEQYF. CDR3 coding DNA: TGTGCCAGCAGCCCTAGCGACAGCTACGAGCAGTACTTC.